The 22 T cell receptor beta chains in this list originate from one sample, sequenced in a study of control samples from healthy donors and cancer patients. Assay: immunoSEQ multiplex PCR; the TCRdb copy retains only in-frame clones and omits some. The profile covers tens of thousands of clones, with roughly 87% appearing a single time and about 3.8% taken by the ten largest. The specimen was formalin-fixed, paraffin-embedded tissue. The source of these receptors is a female donor with melanoma.

Only one count was recorded for this clone. This chain connects TRBV20-1 to TRBJ2-5; no definite D call. The CDR3 contains 10 residues. Trimming cost V 6 bases and J 4 bases, with 6 bases left between them. CDR1 and CDR2 from the germline V gene are DFQATT and SNEGSKA (reference sequence). The CDR3 coding sequence is TGCAGTGCCTCTGGAGAGACCCAGTACTTC. Amino acid sequence: CSASGETQYF.

CDR3 bases: TGTGCCAGCAGCCAACTCGACAGGAACACTGAAGCTTTCTTT. It yields the protein CASSQLDRNTEAFF. This chain joins TRBV3-1 (or the pseudogene TRBV3-2) and TRBJ1-1; TRBD1 is a possible D gene (5 bases). V was pared by 2 bases and J by 1 base, with 8 bases between. The CDR3 sequence is 14 residues long. Germline CDR1 reads LGHDT; CDR2 reads YNNKEL (reference sequence).

The gene calls are TRBV12-3 or TRBV12-4 and TRBJ1-2; D is possibly TRBD1 (5 bases). V shed 3 bases and J shed 4 bases, with 9 bases lying between them. This CDR3 region has 13 residues. CDR3 sequence (DNA): TGTGCCAGCAGTTTGGGGCAGACCTATGGCTACACCTTC. It codes for CASSLGQTYGYTF.

J is TRBJ2-3 and V is TRBV7-3; TRBD2 matches 14 bases. The CDR3 has 17 residues. The V gene end was trimmed by 3 bases and the J gene end by 3 bases; junction bases not matched to a gene: 5. The V gene's germline CDR1 is SGHTA and CDR2 FQGTGA. The CDR3 region has the DNA TGTGCCAGCAGCTTCACCGGGACTAGCGGGAGAACAGATACGCAGTATTTT. Amino acids: CASSFTGTSGRTDTQYF.

This chain links TRBV4-1 with TRBJ1-2; D uncertain. Germline values: CDR1 MGHRA, CDR2 YSYEKL. The CDR3 has 15 amino acids. The V end lost 2 bases, the J end lost 2 bases, and 12 bases lay between the germline ends. The CDR3 protein is CASSQFIGRNYGYTF. CDR3 DNA sequence: TGCGCCAGCAGCCAATTTATCGGGAGAAACTATGGCTACACCTTC.

This rearrangement joins TRBV10-2 to TRBJ2-1; D uncertain. Germline assignment: CDR1 WSHSY and CDR2 SAAADI. The length of the CDR3 is 13 residues. Deletions cut 10 bases from V and 9 bases from J, with 19 bases between. The CDR3 loop is CATATTSVVEQFF. DNA of the CDR3: TGCGCCACCGCCACCACCTCGGTGGTTGAGCAGTTCTTC.

The rearrangement joins TRBV20-1 to TRBJ1-5; 9 nucleotides match TRBD1. CDR1 DFQATT and CDR2 SNEGSKA come from the germline V gene (reference sequence). The V and J ends lost 3 bases and 4 bases, in that order; junction bases with no gene match: 7. The length of the CDR3 is 15 residues. CDR3 amino acids: CSASFPGQGNQPQHF. As DNA, the CDR3 is TGCAGTGCTAGTTTCCCGGGACAGGGAAATCAGCCCCAGCATTTT.

This chain joins TRBV28 and TRBJ1-1; 8 bases are a match to TRBD1. The germline V gene has CDR1 MDHEN and CDR2 SYDVKM. V shed 8 bases and J 1 base; nucleotides not matched to a gene: 6. This CDR3 is 14 amino acids long. The CDR3 sequence: CASCPGGPNTEAFF. In DNA form, the CDR3 reads TGTGCCAGCTGCCCAGGGGGCCCGAACACTGAAGCTTTCTTT.

This chain uses TRBV25-1 with TRBJ1-2; 8 bases are a match to TRBD1. The CDR3 length is 12 residues. Losses at the gene ends were 6 bases for V and 4 bases for J; bases not matched to a gene: 1. In germline, CDR1 is MGHDK, CDR2 SYGVNS. The DNA for the CDR3 is TGTGCCAGCAGCCAGGGGGCCTATGGCTACACCTTC. It is translated as CASSQGAYGYTF.

The rearrangement joins TRBV13 to TRBJ1-5; D possibly corresponds to TRBD1 (5 bases). Germline V lookup: CDR1 PRHDT, CDR2 FYEKMQ (reference sequence). This CDR3 is 13 amino acids long. V lost 3 bases and J 5 bases, leaving 8 bases between the germline ends. The DNA for the CDR3 is TGTGCCAGCAGCTTCGCAGGGTATCAGCCCCAGCATTTT. It is translated as CASSFAGYQPQHF.

This clone was found once. This rearrangement joins TRBV5-1 to TRBJ1-2, with D perhaps TRBD1 (5 bases). Germline-derived CDR1 and CDR2 are SGHRS and YFSETQ. V was clipped by 4 bases and J by 5 bases, with 12 bases between them. The CDR3 has 13 amino acids. The CDR3 reads CASSPDRIYGYTF. In DNA form, the CDR3 reads TGCGCCAGCAGCCCCGACAGAATATATGGCTACACCTTC.

The CDR3 here is CASRGQPNTGELFF. In DNA, the CDR3 is TGTGCCAGCAGGGGACAGCCGAACACCGGGGAGCTGTTTTTT. J is TRBJ2-2 and V is TRBV27; 7 nucleotides align to TRBD1. With 6 bases clipped from V and 0 bases from J, the junction kept 1 base outside the gene matches. The CDR3 covers 14 residues. CDR1 and CDR2 from the germline V gene are MNHEY and SMNVEV (reference sequence).

The chain carries TRBV13 and TRBJ2-5; D is possibly TRBD2 (6 bases). The germline gives CDR1 PRHDT, CDR2 FYEKMQ (reference sequence). The CDR3 is made up of 12 amino acids. The V gene lost 5 bases and the J gene lost 5 bases, with 9 bases spanning the gap. The CDR3 region has the DNA TGTGCCAGCAGCACGGGGGATGAGACCCAGTACTTC. Translated, it gives CASSTGDETQYF.

This chain links TRBV5-8 with TRBJ1-1; D is uncertain. This CDR3 comprises 13 residues. The germline V gene encodes CDR1 SGHTS and CDR2 YDEGEE. V was clipped by 0 bases and J by 4 bases, with 7 bases between them. This chain's CDR3 is CASSLAMFTEAFF. In nucleotides, the CDR3 is TGTGCCAGCAGCTTGGCCATGTTCACTGAAGCTTTCTTT. The full variable domain, in which reference TRBV5-8 and TRBJ1-1 provide the parts outside the CDR3, is EAGVTQSPTHLIKTRGQQATLRCSPISGHTSVYWYQQALGLGLQFLLWYDEGEERNRGNFPPRFSGRQFPNYSSELNVNALELEDSALYLCASSLAMFTEAFFGQGTRLTVV.

This sequence joins TRBV4-2 and TRBJ1-5, with TRBD1 matching over 9 bases. The V segment lost 0 bases and the J segment 7 bases; nucleotides outside the gene matches: 7. Germline lookup yields CDR1 LGHNA and CDR2 YNFKEQ. This CDR3 is built from 16 residues. The CDR3 nucleotides read TGTGCCAGCAGCCAAGAGGACAGGGGCGGGAGACAGCCCCAGCATTTT. Amino acids: CASSQEDRGGRQPQHF.

CDR3 DNA: TGTGCCAGCAGCCATATCCGGGGAGGGTTCACCGGGGAGCTGTTTTTT. Amino acid sequence: CASSHIRGGFTGELFF. The chain combines TRBV14 with TRBJ2-2; 7 bases agree with TRBD2. Germline V gene sequence: CDR1 SGHDN, CDR2 FVKESK. The CDR3 runs to 16 residues. The J segment lost 4 bases and the V segment lost 3 bases, leaving 8 bases of the junction unmatched.

This chain joins TRBV12-3 or TRBV12-4 and TRBJ1-3; the D is unclear. Trimming left V 6 bases short and J 10 bases short, with 7 bases between. The CDR3 is 10 amino acids. CDR3 in amino acids: CASSLGTIYF. Written as DNA, the CDR3 is TGTGCCAGCAGCCTAGGAACCATATATTTT.

This clone was seen only once. This chain joins TRBV4-1 and TRBJ2-3; 7 bases align to TRBD2. CDR1 is MGHRA and CDR2 is YSYEKL in the germline V gene. This CDR3 has 15 amino acids. Unmatched junction bases numbered 8, after V lost 4 bases and J lost 4 bases. CDR3: CASSLQAGLPDTQYF. The DNA for the CDR3 is TGCGCCAGCAGCCTACAAGCGGGATTACCAGATACGCAGTATTTT.

V is TRBV3-1 (or the pseudogene TRBV3-2) and J is TRBJ2-7; 12 bases agree with TRBD1. J was trimmed by 1 base and V by 3 bases; bases with no gene match: 7. This CDR3 contains 17 residues. Germline CDR1 reads LGHDT; CDR2 reads YNNKEL (reference sequence). CDR3 DNA sequence: TGTGCCAGCAGCCATGCAACGGGACAGGGGGCGTCCTACGAGCAGTACTTC. It specifies CASSHATGQGASYEQYF.

The count of this clone is one. The rearrangement links TRBV6-5 to TRBJ2-2; 7 nucleotides line up with TRBD2. This CDR3 has 14 amino acids. The V gene end was trimmed by 6 bases and the J gene end by 2 bases; junction bases not matched to a gene: 3. Germline-derived CDR1 and CDR2 are MNHEY and SVGAGI. The CDR3 coding sequence is TGTGCCAGCAGGAGCGGGACTAACACCGGGGAGCTGTTTTTT. Translation: CASRSGTNTGELFF.

The gene calls are TRBV6-5 and TRBJ1-1; D gene uncertain. The CDR3 is 15 residues long. The germline gives CDR1 MNHEY, CDR2 SVGAGI. Trimming stripped 9 bases from V and 4 bases from J, with 21 bases between. The CDR3 bases are TGTGCCAGTCCAAACCCATCGTACATCCTCACTGAAGCTTTCTTT. It codes for CASPNPSYILTEAFF.

Worth noting for this clone: At one end, the junction sequence differs from germline, possibly due to a read error. The J gene is TRBJ1-1, the V gene TRBV5-6, with D uncertain. The CDR3 extends over 15 amino acids. The germline V gene has CDR1 SGHDT and CDR2 YYEEEE. The CDR3 nucleotides are TGTACCAGCAGCCTCAGTCCAGTTCGGGTGGCTGAAGCTTTCTTT. It encodes CTSSLSPVRVAEAFF.